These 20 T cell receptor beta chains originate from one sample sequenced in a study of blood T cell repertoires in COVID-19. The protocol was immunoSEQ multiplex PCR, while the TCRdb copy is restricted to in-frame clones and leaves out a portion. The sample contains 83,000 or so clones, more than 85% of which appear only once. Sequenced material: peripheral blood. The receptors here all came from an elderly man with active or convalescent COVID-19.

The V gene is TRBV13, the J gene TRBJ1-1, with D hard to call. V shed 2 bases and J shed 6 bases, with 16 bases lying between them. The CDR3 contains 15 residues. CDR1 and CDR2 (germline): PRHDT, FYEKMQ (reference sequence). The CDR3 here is CASSLRHGGAAEAFF. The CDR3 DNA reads TGTGCCAGCAGCTTAAGGCACGGCGGTGCGGCTGAAGCTTTCTTT. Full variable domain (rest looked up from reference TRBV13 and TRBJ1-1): AAGVIQSPRHLIKEKRETATLKCYPIPRHDTVYWYQQGPGQDPQFLISFYEKMQSDKGSIPDRFSAQQFSDYHSELNMSSLELGDSALYFCASSLRHGGAAEAFFGQGTRLTVV.

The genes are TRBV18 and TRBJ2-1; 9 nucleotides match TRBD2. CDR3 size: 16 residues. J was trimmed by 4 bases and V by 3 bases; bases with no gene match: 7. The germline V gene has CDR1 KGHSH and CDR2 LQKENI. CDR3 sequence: CASSPFAGGSYNEQFF. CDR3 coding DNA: TGTGCCAGCTCACCTTTTGCGGGAGGGAGTTACAATGAGCAGTTCTTC.

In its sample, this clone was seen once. CDR3 sequence reads: CATRGMDRGFRNEQFF. CDR3 sequence (DNA): TGTGCCACCAGAGGAATGGACAGGGGATTTCGTAATGAGCAGTTCTTC. The rearrangement uses TRBV24-1 and TRBJ2-1, with 9 nucleotides matching TRBD1. V was clipped by 7 bases and J by 7 bases; unmatched bases: 13. The length of the CDR3 is 16 residues. Per the germline V gene, CDR1 is KGHDR and CDR2 is SFDVKD.

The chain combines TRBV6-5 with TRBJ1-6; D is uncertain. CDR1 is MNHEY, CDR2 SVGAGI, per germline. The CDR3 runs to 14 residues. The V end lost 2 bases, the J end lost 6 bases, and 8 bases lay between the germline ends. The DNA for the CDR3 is TGTGCCAGCAGTTACGTCCCCCGTAATTCACCCCTCCACTTT. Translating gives CASSYVPRNSPLHF.

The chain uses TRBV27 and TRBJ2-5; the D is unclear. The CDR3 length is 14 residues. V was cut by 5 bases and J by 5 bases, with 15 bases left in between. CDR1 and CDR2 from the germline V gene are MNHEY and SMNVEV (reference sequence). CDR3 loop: CASSPARIRETQYF. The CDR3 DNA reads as TGTGCCAGCAGTCCAGCTAGGATCCGGGAGACCCAGTACTTC.

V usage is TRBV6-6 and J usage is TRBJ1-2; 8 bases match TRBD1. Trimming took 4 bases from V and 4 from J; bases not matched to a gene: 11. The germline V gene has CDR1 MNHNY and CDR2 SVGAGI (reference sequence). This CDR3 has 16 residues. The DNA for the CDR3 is TGTGCCAGCAGTTCCGGGACAGGCAGGTCGGGCTATGGCTACACCTTC. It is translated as CASSSGTGRSGYGYTF.

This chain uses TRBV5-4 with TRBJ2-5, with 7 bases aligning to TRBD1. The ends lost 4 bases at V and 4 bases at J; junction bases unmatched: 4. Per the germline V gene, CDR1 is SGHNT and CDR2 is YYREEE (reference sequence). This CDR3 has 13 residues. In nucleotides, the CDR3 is TGTGCCAGCAGCCAACGGGACAGAGAGACCCAGTACTTC. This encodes CASSQRDRETQYF.

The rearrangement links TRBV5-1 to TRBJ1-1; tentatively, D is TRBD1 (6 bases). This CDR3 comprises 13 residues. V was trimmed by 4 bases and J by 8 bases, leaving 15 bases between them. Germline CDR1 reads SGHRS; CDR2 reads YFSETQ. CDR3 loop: CASSNPGQPEAFF. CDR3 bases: TGCGCCAGCAGCAACCCCGGACAGCCGGAAGCTTTCTTT.

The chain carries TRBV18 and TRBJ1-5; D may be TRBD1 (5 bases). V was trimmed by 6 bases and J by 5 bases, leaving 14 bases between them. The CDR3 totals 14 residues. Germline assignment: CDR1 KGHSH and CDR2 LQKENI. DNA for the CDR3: TGTGCCAGCTCCTCGGGCAGGGAAGATCAGCCCCAGCATTTT. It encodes CASSSGREDQPQHF.

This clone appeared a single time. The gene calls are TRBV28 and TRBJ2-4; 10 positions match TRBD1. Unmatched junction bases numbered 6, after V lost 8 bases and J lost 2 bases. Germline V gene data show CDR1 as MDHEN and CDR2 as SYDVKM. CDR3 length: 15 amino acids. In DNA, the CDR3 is TGTGCCAGCCACCGGGACAGGGGCACCAAAAACATTCAGTACTTC. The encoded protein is CASHRDRGTKNIQYF.

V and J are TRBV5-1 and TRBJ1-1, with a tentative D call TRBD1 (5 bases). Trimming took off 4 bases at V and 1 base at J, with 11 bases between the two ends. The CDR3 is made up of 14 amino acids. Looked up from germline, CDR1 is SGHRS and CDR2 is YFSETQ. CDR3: CASSTAGGNTEAFF. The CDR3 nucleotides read TGCGCCAGCAGCACCGCCGGGGGGAACACTGAAGCTTTCTTT.

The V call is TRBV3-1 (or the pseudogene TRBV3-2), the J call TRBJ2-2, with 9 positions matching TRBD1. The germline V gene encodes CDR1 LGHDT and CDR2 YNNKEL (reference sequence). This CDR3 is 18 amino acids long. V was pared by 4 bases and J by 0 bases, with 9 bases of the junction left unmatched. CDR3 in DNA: TGTGCCAGCAGCCCCCTTATCCGACAGGGGGCGAACACCGGGGAGCTGTTTTTT. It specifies CASSPLIRQGANTGELFF.

The CDR3 coding sequence is TGTGCCAGCAGGAGCTTGGGAGGTGGCACCGGGGAGCTGTTTTTT. As protein: CASRSLGGGTGELFF. J is TRBJ2-2 and V is TRBV6-5, with D possibly matching TRBD2 (6 bases). Trimming removed 6 bases at V and 4 bases at J, with 15 bases between. The CDR3 sequence is 15 residues long. Germline CDR1 is MNHEY and CDR2 is SVGAGI.

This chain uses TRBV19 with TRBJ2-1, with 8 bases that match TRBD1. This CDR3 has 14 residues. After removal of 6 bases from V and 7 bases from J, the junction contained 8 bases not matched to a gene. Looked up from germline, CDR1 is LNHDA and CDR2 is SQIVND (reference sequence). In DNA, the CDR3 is TGTGCCAGTAGCGCAGGGGGCGCCAGGAATGAGCAGTTCTTC. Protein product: CASSAGGARNEQFF.

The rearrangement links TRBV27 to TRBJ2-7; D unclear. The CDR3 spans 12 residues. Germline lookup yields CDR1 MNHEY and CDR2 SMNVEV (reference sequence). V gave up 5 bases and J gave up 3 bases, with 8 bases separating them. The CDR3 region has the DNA TGTGCCAGCAGTCCTCACAACTACGAGCAGTACGTC. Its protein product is CASSPHNYEQYV.

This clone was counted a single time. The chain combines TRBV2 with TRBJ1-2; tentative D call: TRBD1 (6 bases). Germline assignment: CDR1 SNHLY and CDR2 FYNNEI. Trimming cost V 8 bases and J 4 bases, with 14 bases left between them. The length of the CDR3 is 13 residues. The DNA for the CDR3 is TGTGCCAGCTCAGGACAGTCTATCTATGGCTACACCTTC. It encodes CASSGQSIYGYTF.

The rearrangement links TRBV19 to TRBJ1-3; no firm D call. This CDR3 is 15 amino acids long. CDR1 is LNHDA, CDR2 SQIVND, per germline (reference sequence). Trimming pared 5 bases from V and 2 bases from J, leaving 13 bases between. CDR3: CASSPSGRPGNTIYF. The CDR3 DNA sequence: TGTGCCAGTAGTCCCTCTGGGAGGCCTGGAAACACCATATATTTT.

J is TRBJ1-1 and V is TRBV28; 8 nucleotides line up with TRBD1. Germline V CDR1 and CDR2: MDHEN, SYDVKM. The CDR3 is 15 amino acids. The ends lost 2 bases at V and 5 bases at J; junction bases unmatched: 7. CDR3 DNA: TGTGCCAGCAGTTTAAGGCAGGGGGCGTGGACTGAAGCTTTCTTT. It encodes CASSLRQGAWTEAFF. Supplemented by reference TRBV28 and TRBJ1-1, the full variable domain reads DVKVTQSSRYLVKRTGEKVFLECVQDMDHENMFWYRQDPGLGLRLIYFSYDVKMKEKGDIPEGYSVSREKKERFSLILESASTNQTSMYLCASSLRQGAWTEAFFGQGTRLTVV.

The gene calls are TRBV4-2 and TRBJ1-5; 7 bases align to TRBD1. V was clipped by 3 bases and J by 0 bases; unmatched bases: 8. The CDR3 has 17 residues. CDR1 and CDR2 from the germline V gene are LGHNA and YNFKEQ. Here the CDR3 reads CASSQEQGIHSNQPQHF. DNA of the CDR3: TGTGCCAGCAGCCAGGAACAGGGGATCCATAGCAATCAGCCCCAGCATTTT.

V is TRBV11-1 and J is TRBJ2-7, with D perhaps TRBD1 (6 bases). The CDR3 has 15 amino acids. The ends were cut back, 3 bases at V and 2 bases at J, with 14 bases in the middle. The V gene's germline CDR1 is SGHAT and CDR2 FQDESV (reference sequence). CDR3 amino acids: CASSFPGTPTYEQYV. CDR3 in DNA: TGTGCCAGCAGCTTCCCCGGGACACCGACCTACGAGCAGTACGTC.